Listed below are T cell receptor beta chains from one sample, sequenced in a study of blood T cell repertoires in COVID-19. Some clones are missing from TCRdb's copy, which holds only in-frame ones; the method was immunoSEQ multiplex PCR. The sample lists approximately 290,000 clones; about 89% were seen once. The sample was peripheral blood. Receptor source: a man aged 30 to 39 with acute or convalescent COVID-19. Both conserved end residues are part of each CDR3. The D gene is left open where the match is weak. A clone size is listed for some rows: how often the clone was seen (once, few, many), or a class if it is expanded.

J gene,V gene,D gene,clone size,CDR3 DNA,CDR3 protein
TRBJ2-2,TRBV7-9,TRBD2,-,TGTGCCAGCAGCCCGACTTCGGGGGGTCTCACCGGGGAGCTGTTTTTT,CASSPTSGGLTGELFF
TRBJ2-6,TRBV25-1,-,-,TGTGCCAGCAGTGCGGCTGGGGCCAACGTCCTGACTTTC,CASSAAGANVLTF
TRBJ2-3,TRBV5-6,-,-,TGTGCCAGCAGCACGGACAGAGGTCCGCAGTATTTT,CASSTDRGPQYF
TRBJ2-7,TRBV3-1/TRBV3-2,-,-,TGTGCCAGCAGCCAAGGTTTTCACAGGGAAACCTACGAGCAGTACTTC,CASSQGFHRETYEQYF
TRBJ1-5,TRBV6-5,TRBD1,-,TGTGCCAGCAGACAGGGGTTTTCGGGTCAGCCCCAGCATTTT,CASRQGFSGQPQHF
TRBJ1-6,TRBV7-3,-,-,TGTGCCAGCAGCAAGCTCGTACGCCACGAGGGATCACCCCTCCACTTT,CASSKLVRHEGSPLHF
TRBJ2-2,TRBV5-4,TRBD2,-,TGTGCCAGCAGCTTGAGTTTGCTAGCGGGAGTTAGGGAGCTGTTTTTT,CASSLSLLAGVRELFF
TRBJ2-7,TRBV20-1,-,-,TGCAGTGCTAGCGCAGTAAAGGAGCAGTACTTC,CSASAVKEQYF
TRBJ1-1,TRBV27,-,once,TGTGCCAGCAGGGGTGGACACCCTGAAGCTTTCTTT,CASRGGHPEAFF
TRBJ2-3,TRBV20-1,-,-,TGCAGTGCTAGGTCCGGAGATACGCAGTATTTT,CSARSGDTQYF
TRBJ1-5,TRBV29-1,TRBD1,-,TGCAGCGCGAAGACAGGGGGAAGCAATCAGCCCCAGCATTTT,CSAKTGGSNQPQHF
TRBJ2-2,TRBV27,TRBD2,-,TGTGCCAGCATGTACCGGACTAGCGGGAGTCCAACCGGGGAGCTGTTTTTT,CASMYRTSGSPTGELFF
TRBJ2-3,TRBV9,TRBD2,once,TGTGCCAGCTCGAAGCGGGGGGGCCGGAGCACAGATACGCAGTATTTT,CASSKRGGRSTDTQYF
TRBJ2-7,TRBV6-5,-,-,TGTGCCAGCAGTTACTCATTGGGGGGTCAATACGAGCAGTACTTC,CASSYSLGGQYEQYF